Following are 5 T cell receptor beta chains from one sample sequenced in a study of blood T cell repertoires in COVID-19. Repertoires were generated with immunoSEQ multiplex PCR, while TCRdb's copy carries only in-frame clones and drops some. In the table there are about 190,000 clones, nearly 90% of which are singletons. Sequencing was carried out using peripheral blood. The origin of the receptors is a man aged 45-60 years with acute or convalescent COVID-19.

Comment on this clone: Other DNA sequences in this sample translate to the same CDR3. The V call is TRBV30, the J call TRBJ2-1; a weak D match, TRBD2 (6 bases). CDR3 length: 14 amino acids. Germline V gene lookup returns CDR1 GTSNPN and CDR2 SVGIG (reference sequence). The V gene lost 0 bases and the J gene lost 1 base, with 7 bases spanning the gap. Here the CDR3 reads CAWSVGGSYNEQFF. The CDR3 coding sequence is TGTGCCTGGAGTGTCGGGGGATCCTACAATGAGCAGTTCTTC. Drawing the rest from reference TRBV30 and TRBJ2-1, the complete variable domain is SQTIHQWPATLVQPVGSPLSLECTVEGTSNPNLYWYRQAAGRGLQLLFYSVGIGQISSEVPQNLSASRPQDRQFILSSKKLLLSDSGFYLCAWSVGGSYNEQFFGPGTRLTVL.

The V and J genes are TRBV6-6 and TRBJ1-6, with TRBD1 identical over 8 bases. CDR1 and CDR2 from the germline V gene are MNHNY and SVGAGI (reference sequence). V trimming: 6 bases; J trimming: 7 bases; junction bases outside the gene matches: 5. The CDR3 has 14 residues. CDR3 in DNA: TGTGCCAGCAGATTCCGGGACAGGAATTCACCCCTCCACTTT. As protein: CASRFRDRNSPLHF.

V and J are TRBV6-6 and TRBJ1-3; D remains ambiguous. The CDR3 consists of 15 residues. With 11 bases removed from V and 0 bases from J, the gap between germline ends came to 17 bases. Per the germline V gene, CDR1 is MNHNY and CDR2 is SVGAGI (reference sequence). The CDR3 coding sequence is TGTGCCGTACTATGGTTTGAGCGCTCTGGAAACACCATATATTTT. This encodes CAVLWFERSGNTIYF.

This chain uses TRBV5-1 with TRBJ1-5; D might be TRBD1 (6 bases). There are 14 residues in the CDR3. Trimming left V 3 bases short and J 5 bases short, with 12 bases between. Germline V gives CDR1 SGHRS, CDR2 YFSETQ. CDR3 sequence reads: CASSSGQTDQPQHF. CDR3 DNA sequence: TGCGCCAGCAGCTCCGGACAGACTGATCAGCCCCAGCATTTT.

This chain uses TRBV6-6 with TRBJ1-1, with TRBD1 as a possible D gene (6 bases). V lost 2 bases and J 10 bases, leaving 14 bases between the germline ends. The CDR3 runs 13 residues. In germline, CDR1 is MNHNY, CDR2 SVGAGI (reference sequence). The chain's CDR3 is CASSYEDRIRAFF. The CDR3 DNA reads as TGTGCCAGCAGTTACGAAGACAGGATAAGAGCTTTCTTT.